These 3 T cell receptor beta chains came from one sample sequenced in a study of blood T cell repertoires in COVID-19. Data came from immunoSEQ multiplex PCR; TCRdb stores just in-frame clones and leaves some out. The sample has 490,000 or so clones; 88% are singletons. The sample consisted of PBMCs or T cells enriched from blood (not recorded which). The receptors were sampled from a woman aged 55-70 years who had recovered from COVID-19.

The rearrangement joins TRBV2 to TRBJ1-3, with D possibly matching TRBD1 (6 bases). This CDR3 is built from 15 residues. With 7 bases removed from V and 0 bases from J, the gap between germline ends came to 13 bases. CDR1 and CDR2 (germline): SNHLY, FYNNEI. CDR3 coding DNA: TGTGCCAGCAACGGGGGGGCCCTCTCTGGAAACACCATATATTTT. Translation gives CASNGGALSGNTIYF.

This chain uses TRBV30 with TRBJ1-5, with TRBD1 identical over 7 bases. This CDR3 has 14 residues. Germline CDR1 reads GTSNPN; CDR2 reads SVGIG (reference sequence). V was pared by 5 bases and J by 1 base, with 5 bases of the junction left unmatched. The CDR3 region has the DNA TGTGCCTGGGGTCGGGACAGCAGCAATCAGCCCCAGCATTTT. Its protein is CAWGRDSSNQPQHF.

The chain employs TRBV4-1 and TRBJ1-4; TRBD1 is a possible D gene (6 bases). The V gene lost 5 bases and the J gene lost 3 bases, with 16 bases spanning the gap. CDR1 MGHRA and CDR2 YSYEKL come from the germline V gene. There are 16 residues in the CDR3. The CDR3 spells CASSWRQGQPNEKLFF. DNA of the CDR3: TGCGCCAGCAGCTGGCGGCAGGGGCAGCCTAATGAAAAACTGTTTTTT.